This record covers a single T cell receptor beta chain. Antigen: not known. Germline-derived CDR1 and CDR2 are LGHDT and YNNKEL (reference sequence). This CDR3 region has 20 residues. The J segment lost 0 bases and the V segment lost 2 bases, leaving 10 bases of the junction unmatched. This specimen comes from a study of identical twins. General study points: Modelling underestimated the level of out-of-frame TCR alpha sharing observed in monozygotic twins.

A single record per CDR3 protein comes from TCRdb applying MiXCR to the 5' RACE reads. Among some 1,600,000 distinct CDR3 sequences, about 31% were seen once, and the ten largest hold more than 0.25%. This rearrangement joins TRBV3-1 to TRBJ2-6, with TRBD1 matching over 10 bases. Material for sequencing was cord blood. The receptor comes from a newborn girl in good health. For the CDR3, the DNA is TGTGCCAGCAGCCAAAGTCCCCGGGACAGGGGACTCTCTGGGGCCAACGTCCTGACTTTC. Protein product: CASSQSPRDRGLSGANVLTF.